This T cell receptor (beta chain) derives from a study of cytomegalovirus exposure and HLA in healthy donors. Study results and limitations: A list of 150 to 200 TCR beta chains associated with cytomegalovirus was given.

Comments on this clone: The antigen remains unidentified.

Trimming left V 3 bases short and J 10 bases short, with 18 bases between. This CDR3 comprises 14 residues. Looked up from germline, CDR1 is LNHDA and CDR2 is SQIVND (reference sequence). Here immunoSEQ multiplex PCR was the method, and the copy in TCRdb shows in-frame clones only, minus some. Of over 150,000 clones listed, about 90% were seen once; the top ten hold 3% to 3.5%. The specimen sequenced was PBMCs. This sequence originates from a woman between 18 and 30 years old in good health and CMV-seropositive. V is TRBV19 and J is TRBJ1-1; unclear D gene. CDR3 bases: TGTGCCAGTAGTATTCTCGGGTCTCCGGAGTCAGCTTTCTTT. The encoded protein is CASSILGSPESAFF.